This T cell receptor beta chain was obtained from a study of technical replicates of blood from a handful of donors. This clone was seen once. Profiled with immunoSEQ multiplex PCR; TCRdb holds only in-frame clones, not every one. The data contain about 80,000 clones, roughly 97% of them singletons. V lost 6 bases and J lost 7, with 9 bases in between. The CDR3 contains 11 residues. Germline lookup yields CDR1 MNHEY and CDR2 SVGAGI. The rearrangement uses TRBV6-5 and TRBJ2-5; D possibly corresponds to TRBD2 (5 bases). Sequencing used T cells isolated from PBMCs. The sequence was obtained from a human donor in good health. The CDR3 spells CASRLAGTQYF. CDR3 coding DNA: TGTGCCAGCAGGCTAGCAGGGACCCAGTACTTC.